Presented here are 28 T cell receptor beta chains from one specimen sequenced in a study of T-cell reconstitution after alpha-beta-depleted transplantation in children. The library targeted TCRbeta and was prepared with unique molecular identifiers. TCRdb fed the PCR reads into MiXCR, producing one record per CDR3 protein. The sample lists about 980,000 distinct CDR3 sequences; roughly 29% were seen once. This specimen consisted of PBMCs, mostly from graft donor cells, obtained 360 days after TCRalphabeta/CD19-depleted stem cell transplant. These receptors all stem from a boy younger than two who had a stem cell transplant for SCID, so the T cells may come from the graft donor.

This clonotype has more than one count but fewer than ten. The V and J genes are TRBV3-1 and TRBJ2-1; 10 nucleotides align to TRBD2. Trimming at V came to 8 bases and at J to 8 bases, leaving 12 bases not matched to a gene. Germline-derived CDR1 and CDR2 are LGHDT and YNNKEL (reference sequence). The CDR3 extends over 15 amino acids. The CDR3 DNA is TGTGCCAGCGGTTTACTAGCGGGGCGATCCCATGAGCAGTTCTTC. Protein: CASGLLAGRSHEQFF.

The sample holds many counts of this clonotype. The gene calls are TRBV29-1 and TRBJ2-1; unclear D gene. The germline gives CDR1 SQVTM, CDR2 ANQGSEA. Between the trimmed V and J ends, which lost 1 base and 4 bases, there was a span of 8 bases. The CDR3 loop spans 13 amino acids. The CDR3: CSVEGGRYNEQFF. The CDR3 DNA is TGCAGCGTTGAAGGGGGAAGATACAATGAGCAGTTCTTC.

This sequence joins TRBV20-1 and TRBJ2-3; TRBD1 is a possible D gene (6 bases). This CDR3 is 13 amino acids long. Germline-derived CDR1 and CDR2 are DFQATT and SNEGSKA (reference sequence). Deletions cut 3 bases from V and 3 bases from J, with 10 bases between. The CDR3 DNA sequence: TGCAGTGCTAGGGAAGACAGGACAGATACGCAGTATTTT. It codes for CSAREDRTDTQYF.

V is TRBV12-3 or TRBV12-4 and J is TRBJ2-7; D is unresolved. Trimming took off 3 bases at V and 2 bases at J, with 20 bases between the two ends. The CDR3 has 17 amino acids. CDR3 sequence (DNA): TGTGCCAGCAGTTTTATCGATAGGGCAGGCCAGGCCTACGAGCAGTACTTC. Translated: CASSFIDRAGQAYEQYF.

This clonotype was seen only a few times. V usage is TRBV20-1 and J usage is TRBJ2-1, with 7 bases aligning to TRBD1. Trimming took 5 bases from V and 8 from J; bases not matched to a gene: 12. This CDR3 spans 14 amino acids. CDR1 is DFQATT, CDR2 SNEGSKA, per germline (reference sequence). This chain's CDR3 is CSASQWNRGDEQFF. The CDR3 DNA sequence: TGCAGTGCTTCCCAATGGAACAGGGGTGATGAGCAGTTCTTC.

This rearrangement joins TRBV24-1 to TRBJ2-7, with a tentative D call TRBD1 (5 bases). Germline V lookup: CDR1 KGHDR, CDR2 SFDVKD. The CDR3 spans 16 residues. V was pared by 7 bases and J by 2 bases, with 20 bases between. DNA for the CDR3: TGTGCCACCAGACTCCAAAAACAGACAGATCCCTACGAGCAGTACTTC. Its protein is CATRLQKQTDPYEQYF.

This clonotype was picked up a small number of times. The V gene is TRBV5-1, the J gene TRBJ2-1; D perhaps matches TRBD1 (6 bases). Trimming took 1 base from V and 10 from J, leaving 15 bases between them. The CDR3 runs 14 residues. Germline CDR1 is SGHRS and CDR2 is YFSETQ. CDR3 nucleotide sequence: TGCGCCAGCAGCTTGACCTCAGGGGTACGGGAGCAGTTCTTC. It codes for CASSLTSGVREQFF. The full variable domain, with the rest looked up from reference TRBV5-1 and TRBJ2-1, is KAGVTQTPRYLIKTRGQQVTLSCSPISGHRSVSWYQQTPGQGLQFLFEYFSETQRNKGNFPGRFSGRQFSNSRSEMNVSTLELGDSALYLCASSLTSGVREQFFGPGTRLTVL.

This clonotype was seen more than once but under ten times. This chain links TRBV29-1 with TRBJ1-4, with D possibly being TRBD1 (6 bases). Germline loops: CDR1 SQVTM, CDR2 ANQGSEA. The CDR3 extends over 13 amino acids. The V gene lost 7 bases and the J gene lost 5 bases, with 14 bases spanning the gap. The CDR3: CSAGGTINEKLFF. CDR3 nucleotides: TGCAGCGCTGGAGGGACAATCAATGAAAAACTGTTTTTT.

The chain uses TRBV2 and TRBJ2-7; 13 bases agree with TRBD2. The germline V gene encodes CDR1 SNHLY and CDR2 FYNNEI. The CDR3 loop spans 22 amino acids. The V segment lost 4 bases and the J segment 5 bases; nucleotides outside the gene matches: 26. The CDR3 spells CASSARLAGGLLTFILGDEQYF. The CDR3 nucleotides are TGTGCCAGCAGTGCCCGACTAGCGGGGGGCCTCCTCACATTCATACTAGGAGACGAGCAGTACTTC.

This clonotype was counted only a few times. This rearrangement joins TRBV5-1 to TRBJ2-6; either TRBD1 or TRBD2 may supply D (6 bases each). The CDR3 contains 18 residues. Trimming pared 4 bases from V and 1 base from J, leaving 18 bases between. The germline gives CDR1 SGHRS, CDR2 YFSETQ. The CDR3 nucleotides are TGCGCCAGCAGCCTACGGGGGCAGGGAACGTCTGGGGCCAACGTCCTGACTTTC. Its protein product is CASSLRGQGTSGANVLTF.

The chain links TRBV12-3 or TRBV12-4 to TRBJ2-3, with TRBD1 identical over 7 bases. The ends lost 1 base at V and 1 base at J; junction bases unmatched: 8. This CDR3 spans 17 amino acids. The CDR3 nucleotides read TGTGCCAGCAGTTTAGGGGGTGCCGGGACAGGCACAGATACGCAGTATTTT. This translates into CASSLGGAGTGTDTQYF.

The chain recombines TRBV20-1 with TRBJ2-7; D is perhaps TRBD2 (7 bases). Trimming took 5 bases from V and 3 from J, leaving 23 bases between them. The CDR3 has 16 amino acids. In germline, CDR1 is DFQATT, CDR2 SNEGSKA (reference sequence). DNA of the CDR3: TGCAGTGCTTCCCCCTATAGAGGGGGGGCCCGCTACGAGCAGTACTTC. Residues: CSASPYRGGARYEQYF.

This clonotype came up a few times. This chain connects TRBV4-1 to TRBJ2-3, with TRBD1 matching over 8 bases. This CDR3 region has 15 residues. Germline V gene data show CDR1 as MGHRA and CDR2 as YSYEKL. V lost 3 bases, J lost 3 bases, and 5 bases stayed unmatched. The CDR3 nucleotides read TGCGCCAGCAGCCAGACGAGGACAGGGACAGATACGCAGTATTTT. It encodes CASSQTRTGTDTQYF.

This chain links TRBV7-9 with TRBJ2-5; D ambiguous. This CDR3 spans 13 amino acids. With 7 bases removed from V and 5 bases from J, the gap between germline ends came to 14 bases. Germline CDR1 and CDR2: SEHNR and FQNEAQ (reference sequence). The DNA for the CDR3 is TGTGCCAGCAATGTTGGGGAATGGGAGACCCAGTACTTC. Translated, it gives CASNVGEWETQYF. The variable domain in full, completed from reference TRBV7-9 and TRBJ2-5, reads DTGVSQNPRHKITKRGQNVTFRCDPISEHNRLYWYRQTLGQGPEFLTYFQNEAQLEKSRLLSDRFSAERPKGSFSTLEIQRTEQGDSAMYLCASNVGEWETQYFGPGTRLLVL.

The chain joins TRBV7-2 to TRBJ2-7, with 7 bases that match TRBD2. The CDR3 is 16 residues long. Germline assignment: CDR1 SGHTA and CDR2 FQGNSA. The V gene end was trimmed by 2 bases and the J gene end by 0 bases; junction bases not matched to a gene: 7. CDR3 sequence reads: CASSLRQRGSSYEQYF. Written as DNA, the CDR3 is TGTGCCAGCAGCTTAAGACAGCGGGGCAGCTCCTACGAGCAGTACTTC.

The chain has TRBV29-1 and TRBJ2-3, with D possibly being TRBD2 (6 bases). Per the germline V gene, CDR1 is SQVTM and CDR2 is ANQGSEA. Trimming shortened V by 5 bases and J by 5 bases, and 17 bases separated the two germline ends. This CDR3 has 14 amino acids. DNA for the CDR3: TGCAGCGTTCGACCGGGACTCCACGAAGATACGCAGTATTTT. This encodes CSVRPGLHEDTQYF.

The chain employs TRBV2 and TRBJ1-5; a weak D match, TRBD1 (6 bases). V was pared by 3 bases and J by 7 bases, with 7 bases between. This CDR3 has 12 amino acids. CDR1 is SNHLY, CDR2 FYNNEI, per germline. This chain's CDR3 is CASSEQGQPQHF. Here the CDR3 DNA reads TGTGCCAGCAGTGAGCAGGGGCAGCCCCAGCATTTT.

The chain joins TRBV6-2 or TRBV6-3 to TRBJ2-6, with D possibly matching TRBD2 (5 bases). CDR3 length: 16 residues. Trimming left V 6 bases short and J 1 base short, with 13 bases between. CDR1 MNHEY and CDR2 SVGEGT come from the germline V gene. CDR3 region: CASRPPGSSGANVLTF. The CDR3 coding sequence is TGTGCCAGCAGGCCCCCGGGGAGTTCTGGGGCCAACGTCCTGACTTTC.

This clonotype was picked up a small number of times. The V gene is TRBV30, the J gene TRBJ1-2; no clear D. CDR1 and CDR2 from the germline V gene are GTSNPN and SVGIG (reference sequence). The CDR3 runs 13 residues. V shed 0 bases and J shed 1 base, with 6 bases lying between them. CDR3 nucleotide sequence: TGTGCCTGGAGTGTAGAGGTTAACTATGGCTACACCTTC. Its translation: CAWSVEVNYGYTF.

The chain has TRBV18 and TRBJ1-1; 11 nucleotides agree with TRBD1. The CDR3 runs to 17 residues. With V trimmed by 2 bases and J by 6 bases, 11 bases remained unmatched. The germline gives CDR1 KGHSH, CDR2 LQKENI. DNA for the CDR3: TGTGCCAGCTCACCAGCCTTATCCGGGACAGGGGGGGCTGAAGCTTTCTTT. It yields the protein CASSPALSGTGGAEAFF.

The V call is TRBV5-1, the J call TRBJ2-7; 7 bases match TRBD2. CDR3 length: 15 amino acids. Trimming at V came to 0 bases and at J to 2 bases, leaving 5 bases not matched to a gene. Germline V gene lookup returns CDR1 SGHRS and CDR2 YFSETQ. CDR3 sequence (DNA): TGCGCCAGCAGCTTGGAAGGACTAGTAACCTACGAGCAGTACTTC. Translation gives CASSLEGLVTYEQYF.

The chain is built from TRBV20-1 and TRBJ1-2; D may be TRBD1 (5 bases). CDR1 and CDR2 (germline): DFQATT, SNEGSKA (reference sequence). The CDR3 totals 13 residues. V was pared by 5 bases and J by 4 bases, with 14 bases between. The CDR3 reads CSASQTASYGYTF. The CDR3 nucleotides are TGCAGTGCTTCCCAGACAGCCTCCTATGGCTACACCTTC.

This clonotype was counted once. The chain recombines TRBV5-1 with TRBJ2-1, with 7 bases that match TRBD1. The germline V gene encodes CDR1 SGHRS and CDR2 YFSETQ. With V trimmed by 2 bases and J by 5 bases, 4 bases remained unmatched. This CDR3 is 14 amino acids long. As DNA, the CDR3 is TGCGCCAGCAGCTTTCCGGGACAGAACAATGAGCAGTTCTTC. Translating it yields CASSFPGQNNEQFF.

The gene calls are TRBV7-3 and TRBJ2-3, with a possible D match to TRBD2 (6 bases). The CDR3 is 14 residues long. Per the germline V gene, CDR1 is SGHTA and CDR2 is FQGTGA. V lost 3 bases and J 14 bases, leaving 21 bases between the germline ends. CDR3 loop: CASSFSKAAGVPYF. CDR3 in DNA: TGTGCCAGCAGCTTTTCTAAGGCAGCGGGTGTCCCGTATTTT. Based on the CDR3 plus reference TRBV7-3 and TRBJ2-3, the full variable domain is GAGVSQTPSNKVTEKGKYVELRCDPISGHTALYWYRQSLGQGPEFLIYFQGTGAADDSGLPNDRFFAVRPEGSVSTLKIQRTERGDSAVYLCASSFSKAAGVPYFGPGTRLTVL.

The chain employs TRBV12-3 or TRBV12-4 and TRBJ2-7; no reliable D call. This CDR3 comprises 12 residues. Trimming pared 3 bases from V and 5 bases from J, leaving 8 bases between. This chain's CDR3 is CASSFSPHEQYF. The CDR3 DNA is TGTGCCAGCAGTTTTTCCCCTCACGAGCAGTACTTC.

The CDR3 is CASSYFTGRTDTQYF. Written as DNA, the CDR3 is TGTGCCAGCAGTTACTTTACTGGGCGCACAGATACGCAGTATTTT. The chain combines TRBV6-2 or TRBV6-3 with TRBJ2-3; D unresolved. From germline, CDR1 is MNHEY and CDR2 SVGEGT. Trimming left V 1 base short and J 1 base short, with 9 bases between. The CDR3 covers 15 residues.

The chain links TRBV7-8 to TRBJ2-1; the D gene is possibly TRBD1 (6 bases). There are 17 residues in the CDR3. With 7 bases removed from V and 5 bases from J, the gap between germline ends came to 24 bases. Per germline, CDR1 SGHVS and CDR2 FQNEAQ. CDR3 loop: CASTLLGAYTTNNEQFF. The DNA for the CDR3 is TGTGCCAGCACCCTTTTGGGGGCCTATACTACAAACAATGAGCAGTTCTTC.

In nucleotides, the CDR3 is TGTGCCAGCAGCCTATCGGGGGGGCGGGGCGGAAACATTCAGTACTTC. It encodes CASSLSGGRGGNIQYF. This chain joins TRBV3-1 and TRBJ2-4, with 8 bases identical to TRBD2. The ends lost 4 bases at V and 6 bases at J; junction bases unmatched: 11. In germline, CDR1 is LGHDT, CDR2 YNNKEL (reference sequence). The CDR3 runs 16 residues.